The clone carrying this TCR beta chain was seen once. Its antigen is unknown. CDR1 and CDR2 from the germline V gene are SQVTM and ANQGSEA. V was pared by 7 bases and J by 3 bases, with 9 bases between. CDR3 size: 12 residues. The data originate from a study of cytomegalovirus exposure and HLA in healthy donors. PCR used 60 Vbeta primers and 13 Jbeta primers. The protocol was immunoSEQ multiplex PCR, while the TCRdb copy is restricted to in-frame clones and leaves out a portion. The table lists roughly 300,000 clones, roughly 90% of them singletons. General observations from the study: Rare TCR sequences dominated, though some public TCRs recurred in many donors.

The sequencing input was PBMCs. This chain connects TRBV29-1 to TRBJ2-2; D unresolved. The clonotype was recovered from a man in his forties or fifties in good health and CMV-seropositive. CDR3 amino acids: CSANRDTGELFF. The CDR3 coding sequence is TGCAGCGCCAACAGAGACACCGGGGAGCTGTTTTTT.